Below, 9 T cell receptor beta chains from the same sample are listed, as sequenced in a study of CD8 T cells in ankylosing spondylitis. The study, taken as a whole, reports: Typical of ankylosing spondylitis blood, it appeared, was a TCR beta motif of eight highly homologous variants.

For these receptors, no antigen is known. TCRdb re-called the 5' RACE reads through MiXCR, storing one row per CDR3 protein. The sample gives fewer than 400,000 distinct CDR3 sequences, 20% to 25% of which show up once; about a sixth is in the top ten. Sequenced material: blood, either unsorted or a sorted T cell fraction (not recorded which). The receptors derive from a male donor with ankylosing spondylitis.

V gene TRBV20-1 combines with J gene TRBJ2-1; a possible D gene is TRBD1 (5 bases). V was pared by 0 bases and J by 6 bases, with 15 bases between. The germline V gene has CDR1 DFQATT and CDR2 SNEGSKA (reference sequence). The CDR3 is 15 residues long. CDR3 sequence (DNA): TGCAGTGCTAGAGATCTAGGGGCGTTTCCCAATGAGCAGTTCTTC. Encoded protein: CSARDLGAFPNEQFF.

The chain's CDR3 is CASTAGNLFTYEQYF. Written as DNA, the CDR3 is TGTGCCAGCACAGCAGGGAACCTATTCACCTACGAGCAGTACTTC. The V gene is TRBV6-1, the J gene TRBJ2-7, with D tentatively TRBD1 (5 bases). The CDR3 spans 15 residues. Looked up from germline, CDR1 is MNHNS and CDR2 is SASEGT. V gave up 7 bases and J gave up 2 bases, with 18 bases separating them.

The rearrangement joins TRBV4-2 to TRBJ2-1; 10 bases match TRBD2. The CDR3 is 17 residues long. With 4 bases clipped from V and 7 bases from J, the junction kept 13 bases outside the gene matches. Looked up from germline, CDR1 is LGHNA and CDR2 is YNFKEQ. The CDR3 nucleotides are TGTGCCAGCAGCCCTCTGTCAGCGGGAGGGCCAGGTAATGAGCAGTTCTTC. Protein sequence: CASSPLSAGGPGNEQFF.

The rearrangement links TRBV27 to TRBJ1-2; 9 bases map to TRBD1. CDR1 and CDR2 from the germline V gene are MNHEY and SMNVEV (reference sequence). Unmatched junction bases numbered 4, after V lost 2 bases and J lost 6 bases. The CDR3 consists of 14 residues. The DNA of the CDR3 is TGTGCCAGCAGTTTAACCCACAGGGGGCATGGCTACACCTTC. It specifies CASSLTHRGHGYTF.

The chain links TRBV3-1 to TRBJ2-1, with TRBD2 identical over 12 bases. The V gene end was trimmed by 2 bases and the J gene end by 8 bases; junction bases not matched to a gene: 7. Germline V gene data show CDR1 as LGHDT and CDR2 as YNNKEL (reference sequence). This CDR3 spans 16 amino acids. The CDR3 DNA follows: TGTGCCAGCAGCCAACCTAGCGGGAGGGTCAATGATGAGCAGTTCTTC. Protein: CASSQPSGRVNDEQFF.

In DNA form, the CDR3 reads TGTGCCAGCAGCTTCGGCCCAGCTCAAAACATTCAGTACTTC. Its protein product is CASSFGPAQNIQYF. V is TRBV5-6 and J is TRBJ2-4, with D uncertain. The V and J ends lost 2 bases and 5 bases respectively, with 11 bases between them. This CDR3 is 14 amino acids long. Germline values: CDR1 SGHDT, CDR2 YYEEEE.

V gene TRBV5-1 combines with J gene TRBJ2-1; TRBD2 matches 8 bases. Germline V gene sequence: CDR1 SGHRS, CDR2 YFSETQ. Trimming cost V 4 bases and J 0 bases; bases outside gene matches: 6. This CDR3 is built from 16 residues. CDR3 DNA: TGCGCCAGCAGCCCGTTAGCGGGGCCCTCCTACAATGAGCAGTTCTTC. This gives the protein CASSPLAGPSYNEQFF.

The V call is TRBV10-1, the J call TRBJ2-5; 8 positions agree with TRBD2. The CDR3 is 15 residues long. Per germline, CDR1 WNHNN and CDR2 SYGVQD (reference sequence). The ends lost 2 bases at V and 1 base at J; junction bases unmatched: 3. CDR3 amino acids: CASSEGTSGQETQYF. The CDR3, as DNA: TGCGCCAGCAGTGAGGGAACTAGCGGCCAAGAGACCCAGTACTTC.

This clonotype was detected a few times. The V call is TRBV27, the J call TRBJ1-4; weak D call: TRBD1 (5 bases). V gave up 1 base and J gave up 0 bases, with 12 bases separating them. The CDR3 runs to 17 residues. Germline V lookup: CDR1 MNHEY, CDR2 SMNVEV (reference sequence). The CDR3 spells CASSLWGRPTTNEKLFF. DNA for the CDR3: TGTGCCAGCAGTTTATGGGGCAGGCCTACAACTAATGAAAAACTGTTTTTT.